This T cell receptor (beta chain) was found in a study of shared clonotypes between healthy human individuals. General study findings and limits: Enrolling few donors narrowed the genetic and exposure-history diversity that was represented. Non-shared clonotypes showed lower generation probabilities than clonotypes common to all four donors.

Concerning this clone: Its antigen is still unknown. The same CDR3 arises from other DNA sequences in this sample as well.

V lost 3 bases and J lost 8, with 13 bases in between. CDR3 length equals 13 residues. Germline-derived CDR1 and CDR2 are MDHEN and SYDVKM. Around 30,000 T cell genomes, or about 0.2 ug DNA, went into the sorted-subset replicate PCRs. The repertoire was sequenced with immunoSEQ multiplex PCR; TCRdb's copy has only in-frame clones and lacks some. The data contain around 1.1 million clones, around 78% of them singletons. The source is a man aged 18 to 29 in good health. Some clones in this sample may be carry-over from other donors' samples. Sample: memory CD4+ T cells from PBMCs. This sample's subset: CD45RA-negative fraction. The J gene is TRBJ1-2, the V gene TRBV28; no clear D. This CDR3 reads CASSFTRGDGYTF. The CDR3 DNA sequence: TGTGCCAGCAGTTTTACCCGGGGAGACGGCTACACCTTC.